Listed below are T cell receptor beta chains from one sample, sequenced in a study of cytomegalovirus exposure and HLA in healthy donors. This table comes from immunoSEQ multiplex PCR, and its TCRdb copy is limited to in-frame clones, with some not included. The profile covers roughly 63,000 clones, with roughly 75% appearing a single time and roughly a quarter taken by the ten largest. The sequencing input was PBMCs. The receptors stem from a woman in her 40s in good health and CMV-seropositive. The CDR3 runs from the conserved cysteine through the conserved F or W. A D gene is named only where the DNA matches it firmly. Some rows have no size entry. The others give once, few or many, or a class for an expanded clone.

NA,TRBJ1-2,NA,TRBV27,TGTGCCAGCAGTTCCACTAGCGAAGCTTCCTATGGCTACACCTTC,CASSSTSEASYGYTF
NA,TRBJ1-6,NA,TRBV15,TGTGCCACCAGCAGAGATGGGGGACTCCTTTCACCCCTCCACTTT,CATSRDGGLLSPLHF
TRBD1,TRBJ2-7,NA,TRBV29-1,TGCAGCGTGGGGGGACAGGGGGCCTACGAGCAGTACTTC,CSVGGQGAYEQYF
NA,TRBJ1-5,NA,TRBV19,TGTGCCAGTAGGATCGGGACACCTCGTCAGCCCCAGCATTTT,CASRIGTPRQPQHF
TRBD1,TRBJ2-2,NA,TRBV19,TGTGCCAGTACTACCGGACAGGGGGCATGGGAGCTGTTTTTT,CASTTGQGAWELFF
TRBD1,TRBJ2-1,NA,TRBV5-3,TGTGCCAGAAGCTTGGCGGGACAGAGATACAATGAGCAGTTCTTC,CARSLAGQRYNEQFF
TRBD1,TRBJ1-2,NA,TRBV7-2,TGTGCCAGCAGCCGGGACAGGGAGGCTGGCTACACCTTC,CASSRDREAGYTF
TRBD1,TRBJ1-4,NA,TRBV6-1,TGTGCCAGCAGTCAGGACAGGGTGGTGGAAAAACTGTTTTTT,CASSQDRVVEKLFF
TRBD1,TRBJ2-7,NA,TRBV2,TGTGCCAGCAGTGAATGGGACAGGGGTACCTACGAGCAGTACTTC,CASSEWDRGTYEQYF
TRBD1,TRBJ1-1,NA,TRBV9,TGTGCCAGCAGCCCCCGACAGGGGAACACTGAAGCTTTCTTT,CASSPRQGNTEAFF
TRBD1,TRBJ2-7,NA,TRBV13,TGTGCCAGCAGCTTACCCGGGACAGGGGGGGCCTACGAGCAGTACTTC,CASSLPGTGGAYEQYF
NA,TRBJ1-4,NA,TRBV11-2,TGTGCCAGCAGCCCTCGAGGAGGTTCAGGTGAAAAACTGTTTTTT,CASSPRGGSGEKLFF
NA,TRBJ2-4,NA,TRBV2,TGTGCCAGCACTCCAACCCGGGAGAGCATTCAGTACTTC,CASTPTRESIQYF
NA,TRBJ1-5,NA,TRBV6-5,TGTGCCAGCAGCCACACAGGGATCAATCAGCCCCAGCATTTT,CASSHTGINQPQHF
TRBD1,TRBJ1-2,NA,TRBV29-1,TGCAGCGTTCGCGGGACAGCCCTTTATGGCTACACCTTC,CSVRGTALYGYTF
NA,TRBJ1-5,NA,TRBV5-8,TGTGCCAGCGCCCGGGGTGATCAGCCCCAGCATTTT,CASARGDQPQHF
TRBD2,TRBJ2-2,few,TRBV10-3,TGTGCCATCAGTGAAAGACTAGCGGGGTACACCGGGGAGCTGTTTTTT,CAISERLAGYTGELFF
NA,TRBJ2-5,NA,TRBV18,TGTGCCAGCTCACCTGGCCGCCAAGAGACCCAGTACTTC,CASSPGRQETQYF
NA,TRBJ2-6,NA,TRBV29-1,TGCAGCGTTGAAGACCCGAGGGGGTTTGACTCTGGGGCCAACGTCCTGACTTTC,CSVEDPRGFDSGANVLTF
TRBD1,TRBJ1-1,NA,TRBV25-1,TGTGCCAGCACCCCGACAGGGGGGTTGACCACTGAAGCTTTCTTT,CASTPTGGLTTEAFF
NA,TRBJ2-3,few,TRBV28,TGTGCCAGCAGTTTATACAGAGATACGCAGTATTTT,CASSLYRDTQYF
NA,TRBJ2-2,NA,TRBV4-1,TGCGCCAGCAGCCAAGATGCGGTGGGGGGGCCGTACACCGGGGAGCTGTTTTTT,CASSQDAVGGPYTGELFF
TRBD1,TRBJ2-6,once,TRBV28,TGTGCCAGCAGTCCCCCGACAGGGGGGACCAACGTCCTGACTTTC,CASSPPTGGTNVLTF
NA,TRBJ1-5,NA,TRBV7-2,TGTGCCAGCAGCTACCTCGGGAGCAACAATCAGCCCCAGCATTTT,CASSYLGSNNQPQHF
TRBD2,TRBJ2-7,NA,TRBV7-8,TGTGCCAGCAGCATCTCTAGCGGTCCCTACGAGCAGTACTTC,CASSISSGPYEQYF
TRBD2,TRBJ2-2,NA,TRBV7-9,TGTGCCAGCAGCTCTCTAGCGGGGCAAGCGAACACCGGGGAGCTGTTTTTT,CASSSLAGQANTGELFF
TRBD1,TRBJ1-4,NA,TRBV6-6,TGTGCCAGCAGGACAGGGTTGGGGTTGCGATTTGAAAAACTGTTTTTT,CASRTGLGLRFEKLFF
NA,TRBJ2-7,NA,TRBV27,TGTGCCAGCAGTGGGCAGGCGAGCTCCTACGAGCAGTACTTC,CASSGQASSYEQYF
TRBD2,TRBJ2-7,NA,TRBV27,TGTGCCAGCAGTTTTAGGTCTAGCGGGACCTCCTACGAGCAGTACTTC,CASSFRSSGTSYEQYF